These 15 T cell receptor beta chains originate from one sample sequenced in a study of T cells in Graves' hyperthyroidism and ophthalmopathy. What was amplified from RNA transcripts were TCR beta CDR3 regions. The HTBI set primed first-round TCR CDR3 RT-PCR. TCRdb re-analysed the multiplex PCR reads in MiXCR, keeping a single row per CDR3 protein. The sample contains almost 600,000 distinct CDR3 sequences, around 45% of which appear only once. The sample taken for sequencing was peripheral blood or thyroid tissue (not recorded which). The receptor set was obtained from a woman between 18 and 29 years old with Graves' hyperthyroidism.

In this sample, this clonotype turned up a few times. V is TRBV6-5 and J is TRBJ2-5, with D perhaps matching TRBD1 (6 bases). The CDR3 extends over 18 amino acids. CDR1 MNHEY and CDR2 SVGAGI come from the germline V gene. V shed 2 bases and J shed 5 bases, with 24 bases lying between them. This CDR3 is CASSYTPQQQGRLETQYF. As DNA, the CDR3 is TGTGCCAGCAGTTACACACCCCAGCAGCAGGGGCGGTTGGAGACCCAGTACTTC.

This clonotype was picked up many times. The genes are TRBV6-1 and TRBJ2-7; tentative D call: TRBD1 (7 bases). The CDR3 is made up of 15 amino acids. V lost 5 bases, J lost 3 bases, and 17 bases lay in between. The germline gives CDR1 MNHNS, CDR2 SASEGT. The CDR3 loop reads CASSFGGGQSYEQYF. The CDR3, as DNA: TGTGCCAGCAGTTTTGGAGGGGGACAGAGCTACGAGCAGTACTTC.

J is TRBJ1-4 and V is TRBV10-3; possible D gene TRBD1, 5 bases. V was pared by 4 bases and J by 6 bases, with 9 bases between. This CDR3 contains 13 residues. Germline V gives CDR1 ENHRY, CDR2 SYGVKD. In DNA, the CDR3 is TGTGCCATCAGTGGTTCGGGGGATGAAAAACTGTTTTTT. Protein: CAISGSGDEKLFF.

This clonotype came up many times. The rearrangement links TRBV12-3 or TRBV12-4 to TRBJ1-5, with 8 bases matching TRBD1. With 6 bases clipped from V and 7 bases from J, the junction kept 8 bases outside the gene matches. The CDR3 runs 14 residues. The CDR3: CASSITQGDQPQHF. CDR3 nucleotides: TGTGCCAGCAGCATAACACAGGGGGACCAGCCCCAGCATTTT.

The chain couples TRBV20-1 to TRBJ1-5; 8 bases line up with TRBD1. V shed 7 bases, J shed 7 bases, and the junction held 9 bases outside the gene matches. The germline V gene has CDR1 DFQATT and CDR2 SNEGSKA (reference sequence). The CDR3 runs 13 residues. CDR3 residues: CSDQDRGRQPQHF. The CDR3 nucleotides are TGCAGTGACCAAGACAGGGGAAGACAGCCCCAGCATTTT.

This clonotype was observed many times. The CDR3 here is CASSVQEYNSPLHF. For the CDR3, the DNA is TGTGCCAGCAGTGTTCAGGAATATAATTCACCCCTCCACTTT. The chain couples TRBV2 to TRBJ1-6, with no clear D. The germline V and J ends were trimmed by 4 bases and 4 bases, with 8 bases remaining between them. Germline CDR1 and CDR2: SNHLY and FYNNEI. CDR3 length: 14 amino acids.

V and J are TRBV29-1 and TRBJ1-1; the match to TRBD1 covers 10 bases. Unmatched junction bases numbered 5, after V lost 6 bases and J lost 1 base. The CDR3 length is 14 residues. The germline gives CDR1 SQVTM, CDR2 ANQGSEA. The CDR3 sequence is CSVGDRGRNTEAFF. For the CDR3, the DNA is TGCAGCGTAGGGGACAGGGGACGGAACACTGAAGCTTTCTTT.

This chain joins TRBV7-1 and TRBJ2-7; 10 bases are shared with TRBD2. TRBV7-1 is classed as an ORF, of uncertain function. This CDR3 region has 15 residues. V trimming: 5 bases; J trimming: 4 bases; junction bases outside the gene matches: 8. The CDR3 protein is CASSKVASGSYEQYF. The CDR3 DNA is TGTGCCAGCAGCAAGGTGGCTAGCGGGAGTTACGAGCAGTACTTC.

This clonotype was recorded many times. The J gene is TRBJ2-2, the V gene TRBV7-8, with a possible D match to TRBD1 (5 bases). From germline, CDR1 is SGHVS and CDR2 FQNEAQ. The V gene lost 6 bases and the J gene lost 2 bases, with 13 bases spanning the gap. The CDR3 runs to 15 residues. The CDR3 coding sequence is TGTGCCAGCAGTCTAGGCAGGGTAAACACCGGGGAGCTGTTTTTT. Amino acids: CASSLGRVNTGELFF. Drawing the rest from reference TRBV7-8 and TRBJ2-2, the complete variable domain is GAGVSQSPRYKVAKRGQDVALRCDPISGHVSLFWYQQALGQGPEFLTYFQNEAQLDKSGLPSDRFFAERPEGSVSTLKIQRTQQEDSAVYLCASSLGRVNTGELFFGEGSRLTVL.

In DNA form, the CDR3 reads TGCAGTTACGATCGGGAGCGGGCCTACGAGCAGTACTTC. Translating it yields CSYDRERAYEQYF. This chain uses TRBV20-1 with TRBJ2-7, with D possibly being TRBD2 (6 bases). This CDR3 is built from 13 residues. CDR1 and CDR2 from the germline V gene are DFQATT and SNEGSKA (reference sequence). The germline V and J ends were trimmed by 8 bases and 2 bases, with 16 bases remaining between them.

In this sample, this clonotype turned up many times. This sequence joins TRBV7-2 and TRBJ2-6; weak D call: TRBD2 (5 bases). Trimming removed 1 base at V and 2 bases at J, with 9 bases between. Per the germline V gene, CDR1 is SGHTA and CDR2 is FQGNSA. The CDR3 sequence is 16 residues long. The CDR3 DNA is TGTGCCAGCAGCTTAGGGCTCGGGACTGGGGCCAACGTCCTGACTTTC. Protein: CASSLGLGTGANVLTF. Using reference TRBV7-2 and TRBJ2-6 for the parts outside the CDR3, the full variable domain is GAGVSQSPSNKVTEKGKDVELRCDPISGHTALYWYRQSLGQGLEFLIYFQGNSAPDKSGLPSDRFSAERTGGSVSTLTIQRTQQEDSAVYLCASSLGLGTGANVLTFGAGSRLTVL.

Concerning this clonotype: This may be a read error: a much more frequent sequence differs by one nucleotide. The chain combines TRBV12-3 or TRBV12-4 with TRBJ2-5; perhaps D is TRBD1 or TRBD2 (5 bases each). Deletions cut 5 bases from V and 7 bases from J, with 17 bases between. The CDR3 has 14 residues. In nucleotides, the CDR3 is TGTGCCAGCAGTCGGGACCGCTCCTTTGGGACCCAGTACTTC. Protein product: CASSRDRSFGTQYF.

This clonotype was picked up many times. The V call is TRBV7-8, the J call TRBJ1-1; D not resolved. V shed 0 bases and J shed 8 bases, with 7 bases lying between them. Looked up from germline, CDR1 is SGHVS and CDR2 is FQNEAQ. The CDR3 covers 12 residues. Written as DNA, the CDR3 is TGTGCCAGCAGCTTAGCCCTGACGGAAGCTTTCTTT. It is translated as CASSLALTEAFF.

This clonotype has only a few counts. This chain uses TRBV6-4 with TRBJ1-3; D unresolved. The CDR3 has 18 amino acids. V lost 6 bases to trimming and J lost 0 bases, with 21 bases between them. The germline gives CDR1 MRHNA, CDR2 SNTAGT. CDR3 protein: CASSELAKRRTSGNTIYF. CDR3 bases: TGTGCCAGCAGCGAATTAGCAAAAAGACGTACCTCTGGAAACACCATATATTTT.

Regarding this clonotype: A much larger clone lies one base from this, so it may be a read error. The chain carries TRBV4-1 and TRBJ1-5, with D possibly matching TRBD1 (5 bases). The CDR3 covers 14 residues. CDR1 and CDR2 from the germline V gene are MGHRA and YSYEKL. The CDR3 loop is CTSSQGLFLQPQHF. In DNA, the CDR3 is TGCACCAGCAGCCAGGGTCTTTTCCTCCAGCCCCAGCATTTT.